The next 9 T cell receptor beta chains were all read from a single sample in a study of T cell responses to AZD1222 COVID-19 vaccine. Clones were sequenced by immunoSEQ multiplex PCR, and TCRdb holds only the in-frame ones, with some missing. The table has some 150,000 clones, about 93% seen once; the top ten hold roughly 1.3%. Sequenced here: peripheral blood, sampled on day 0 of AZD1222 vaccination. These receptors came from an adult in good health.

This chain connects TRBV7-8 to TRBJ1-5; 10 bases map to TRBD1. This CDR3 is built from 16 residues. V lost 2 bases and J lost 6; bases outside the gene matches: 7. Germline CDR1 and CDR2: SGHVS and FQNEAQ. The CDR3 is CASSLIRTGGSQPQHF. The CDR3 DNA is TGTGCCAGCAGCTTAATACGGACAGGGGGATCTCAGCCCCAGCATTTT.

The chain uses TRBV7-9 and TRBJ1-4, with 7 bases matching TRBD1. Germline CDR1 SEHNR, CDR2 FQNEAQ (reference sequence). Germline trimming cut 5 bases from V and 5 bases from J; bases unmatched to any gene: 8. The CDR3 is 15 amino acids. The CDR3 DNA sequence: TGTGCCAGCAGCGCCTGGGACAGCCCCAATGAAAAACTGTTTTTT. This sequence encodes CASSAWDSPNEKLFF. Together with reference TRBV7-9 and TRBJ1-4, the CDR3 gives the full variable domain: DTGVSQNPRHKITKRGQNVTFRCDPISEHNRLYWYRQTLGQGPEFLTYFQNEAQLEKSRLLSDRFSAERPKGSFSTLEIQRTEQGDSAMYLCASSAWDSPNEKLFFGSGTQLSVL.

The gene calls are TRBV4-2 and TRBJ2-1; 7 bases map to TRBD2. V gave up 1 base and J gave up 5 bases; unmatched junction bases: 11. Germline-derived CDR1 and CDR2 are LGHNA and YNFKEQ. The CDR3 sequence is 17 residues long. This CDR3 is CASSQARLAGYHNEQFF. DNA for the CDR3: TGTGCCAGCAGCCAAGCGAGACTAGCAGGGTACCACAATGAGCAGTTCTTC.

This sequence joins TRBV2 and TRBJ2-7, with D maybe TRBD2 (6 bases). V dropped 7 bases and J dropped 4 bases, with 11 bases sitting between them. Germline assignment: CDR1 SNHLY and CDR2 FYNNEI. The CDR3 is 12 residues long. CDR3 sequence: CASISEGYEQYV. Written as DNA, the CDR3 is TGTGCCAGCATCTCGGAGGGTTACGAGCAGTACGTC.

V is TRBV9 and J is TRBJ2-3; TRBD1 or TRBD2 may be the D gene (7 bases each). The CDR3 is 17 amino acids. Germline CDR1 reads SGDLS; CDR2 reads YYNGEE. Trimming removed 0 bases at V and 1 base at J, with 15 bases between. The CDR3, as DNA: TGTGCCAGCAGCGTAGCTTGGGAGGGGGCCGGCACAGATACGCAGTATTTT. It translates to CASSVAWEGAGTDTQYF.

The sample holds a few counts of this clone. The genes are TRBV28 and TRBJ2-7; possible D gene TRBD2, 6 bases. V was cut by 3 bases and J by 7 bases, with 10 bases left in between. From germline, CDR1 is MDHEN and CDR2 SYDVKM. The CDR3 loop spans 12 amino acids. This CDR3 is CASSFGGSEQYV. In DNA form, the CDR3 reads TGTGCCAGCAGTTTCGGGGGTTCGGAGCAGTACGTC.

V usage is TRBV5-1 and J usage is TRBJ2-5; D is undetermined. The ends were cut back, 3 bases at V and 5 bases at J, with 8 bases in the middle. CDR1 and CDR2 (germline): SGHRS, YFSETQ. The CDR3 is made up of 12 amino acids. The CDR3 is CASSSGFETQYF. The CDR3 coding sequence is TGCGCCAGCAGCTCTGGCTTTGAGACCCAGTACTTC.

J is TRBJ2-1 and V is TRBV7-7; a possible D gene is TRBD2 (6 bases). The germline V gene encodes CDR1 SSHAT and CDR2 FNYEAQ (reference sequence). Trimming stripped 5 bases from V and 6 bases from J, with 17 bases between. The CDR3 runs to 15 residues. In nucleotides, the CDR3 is TGTGCCAGCAGCCAAGGGACTGACGCGCCCAATGAGCAGTTCTTC. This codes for CASSQGTDAPNEQFF.

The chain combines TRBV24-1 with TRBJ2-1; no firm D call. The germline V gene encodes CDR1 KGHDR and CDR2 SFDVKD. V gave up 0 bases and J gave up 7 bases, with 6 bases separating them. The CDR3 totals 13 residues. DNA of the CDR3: TGTGCCACCAGTGATTTGGTGGAGAATGAGCAGTTCTTC. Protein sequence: CATSDLVENEQFF.